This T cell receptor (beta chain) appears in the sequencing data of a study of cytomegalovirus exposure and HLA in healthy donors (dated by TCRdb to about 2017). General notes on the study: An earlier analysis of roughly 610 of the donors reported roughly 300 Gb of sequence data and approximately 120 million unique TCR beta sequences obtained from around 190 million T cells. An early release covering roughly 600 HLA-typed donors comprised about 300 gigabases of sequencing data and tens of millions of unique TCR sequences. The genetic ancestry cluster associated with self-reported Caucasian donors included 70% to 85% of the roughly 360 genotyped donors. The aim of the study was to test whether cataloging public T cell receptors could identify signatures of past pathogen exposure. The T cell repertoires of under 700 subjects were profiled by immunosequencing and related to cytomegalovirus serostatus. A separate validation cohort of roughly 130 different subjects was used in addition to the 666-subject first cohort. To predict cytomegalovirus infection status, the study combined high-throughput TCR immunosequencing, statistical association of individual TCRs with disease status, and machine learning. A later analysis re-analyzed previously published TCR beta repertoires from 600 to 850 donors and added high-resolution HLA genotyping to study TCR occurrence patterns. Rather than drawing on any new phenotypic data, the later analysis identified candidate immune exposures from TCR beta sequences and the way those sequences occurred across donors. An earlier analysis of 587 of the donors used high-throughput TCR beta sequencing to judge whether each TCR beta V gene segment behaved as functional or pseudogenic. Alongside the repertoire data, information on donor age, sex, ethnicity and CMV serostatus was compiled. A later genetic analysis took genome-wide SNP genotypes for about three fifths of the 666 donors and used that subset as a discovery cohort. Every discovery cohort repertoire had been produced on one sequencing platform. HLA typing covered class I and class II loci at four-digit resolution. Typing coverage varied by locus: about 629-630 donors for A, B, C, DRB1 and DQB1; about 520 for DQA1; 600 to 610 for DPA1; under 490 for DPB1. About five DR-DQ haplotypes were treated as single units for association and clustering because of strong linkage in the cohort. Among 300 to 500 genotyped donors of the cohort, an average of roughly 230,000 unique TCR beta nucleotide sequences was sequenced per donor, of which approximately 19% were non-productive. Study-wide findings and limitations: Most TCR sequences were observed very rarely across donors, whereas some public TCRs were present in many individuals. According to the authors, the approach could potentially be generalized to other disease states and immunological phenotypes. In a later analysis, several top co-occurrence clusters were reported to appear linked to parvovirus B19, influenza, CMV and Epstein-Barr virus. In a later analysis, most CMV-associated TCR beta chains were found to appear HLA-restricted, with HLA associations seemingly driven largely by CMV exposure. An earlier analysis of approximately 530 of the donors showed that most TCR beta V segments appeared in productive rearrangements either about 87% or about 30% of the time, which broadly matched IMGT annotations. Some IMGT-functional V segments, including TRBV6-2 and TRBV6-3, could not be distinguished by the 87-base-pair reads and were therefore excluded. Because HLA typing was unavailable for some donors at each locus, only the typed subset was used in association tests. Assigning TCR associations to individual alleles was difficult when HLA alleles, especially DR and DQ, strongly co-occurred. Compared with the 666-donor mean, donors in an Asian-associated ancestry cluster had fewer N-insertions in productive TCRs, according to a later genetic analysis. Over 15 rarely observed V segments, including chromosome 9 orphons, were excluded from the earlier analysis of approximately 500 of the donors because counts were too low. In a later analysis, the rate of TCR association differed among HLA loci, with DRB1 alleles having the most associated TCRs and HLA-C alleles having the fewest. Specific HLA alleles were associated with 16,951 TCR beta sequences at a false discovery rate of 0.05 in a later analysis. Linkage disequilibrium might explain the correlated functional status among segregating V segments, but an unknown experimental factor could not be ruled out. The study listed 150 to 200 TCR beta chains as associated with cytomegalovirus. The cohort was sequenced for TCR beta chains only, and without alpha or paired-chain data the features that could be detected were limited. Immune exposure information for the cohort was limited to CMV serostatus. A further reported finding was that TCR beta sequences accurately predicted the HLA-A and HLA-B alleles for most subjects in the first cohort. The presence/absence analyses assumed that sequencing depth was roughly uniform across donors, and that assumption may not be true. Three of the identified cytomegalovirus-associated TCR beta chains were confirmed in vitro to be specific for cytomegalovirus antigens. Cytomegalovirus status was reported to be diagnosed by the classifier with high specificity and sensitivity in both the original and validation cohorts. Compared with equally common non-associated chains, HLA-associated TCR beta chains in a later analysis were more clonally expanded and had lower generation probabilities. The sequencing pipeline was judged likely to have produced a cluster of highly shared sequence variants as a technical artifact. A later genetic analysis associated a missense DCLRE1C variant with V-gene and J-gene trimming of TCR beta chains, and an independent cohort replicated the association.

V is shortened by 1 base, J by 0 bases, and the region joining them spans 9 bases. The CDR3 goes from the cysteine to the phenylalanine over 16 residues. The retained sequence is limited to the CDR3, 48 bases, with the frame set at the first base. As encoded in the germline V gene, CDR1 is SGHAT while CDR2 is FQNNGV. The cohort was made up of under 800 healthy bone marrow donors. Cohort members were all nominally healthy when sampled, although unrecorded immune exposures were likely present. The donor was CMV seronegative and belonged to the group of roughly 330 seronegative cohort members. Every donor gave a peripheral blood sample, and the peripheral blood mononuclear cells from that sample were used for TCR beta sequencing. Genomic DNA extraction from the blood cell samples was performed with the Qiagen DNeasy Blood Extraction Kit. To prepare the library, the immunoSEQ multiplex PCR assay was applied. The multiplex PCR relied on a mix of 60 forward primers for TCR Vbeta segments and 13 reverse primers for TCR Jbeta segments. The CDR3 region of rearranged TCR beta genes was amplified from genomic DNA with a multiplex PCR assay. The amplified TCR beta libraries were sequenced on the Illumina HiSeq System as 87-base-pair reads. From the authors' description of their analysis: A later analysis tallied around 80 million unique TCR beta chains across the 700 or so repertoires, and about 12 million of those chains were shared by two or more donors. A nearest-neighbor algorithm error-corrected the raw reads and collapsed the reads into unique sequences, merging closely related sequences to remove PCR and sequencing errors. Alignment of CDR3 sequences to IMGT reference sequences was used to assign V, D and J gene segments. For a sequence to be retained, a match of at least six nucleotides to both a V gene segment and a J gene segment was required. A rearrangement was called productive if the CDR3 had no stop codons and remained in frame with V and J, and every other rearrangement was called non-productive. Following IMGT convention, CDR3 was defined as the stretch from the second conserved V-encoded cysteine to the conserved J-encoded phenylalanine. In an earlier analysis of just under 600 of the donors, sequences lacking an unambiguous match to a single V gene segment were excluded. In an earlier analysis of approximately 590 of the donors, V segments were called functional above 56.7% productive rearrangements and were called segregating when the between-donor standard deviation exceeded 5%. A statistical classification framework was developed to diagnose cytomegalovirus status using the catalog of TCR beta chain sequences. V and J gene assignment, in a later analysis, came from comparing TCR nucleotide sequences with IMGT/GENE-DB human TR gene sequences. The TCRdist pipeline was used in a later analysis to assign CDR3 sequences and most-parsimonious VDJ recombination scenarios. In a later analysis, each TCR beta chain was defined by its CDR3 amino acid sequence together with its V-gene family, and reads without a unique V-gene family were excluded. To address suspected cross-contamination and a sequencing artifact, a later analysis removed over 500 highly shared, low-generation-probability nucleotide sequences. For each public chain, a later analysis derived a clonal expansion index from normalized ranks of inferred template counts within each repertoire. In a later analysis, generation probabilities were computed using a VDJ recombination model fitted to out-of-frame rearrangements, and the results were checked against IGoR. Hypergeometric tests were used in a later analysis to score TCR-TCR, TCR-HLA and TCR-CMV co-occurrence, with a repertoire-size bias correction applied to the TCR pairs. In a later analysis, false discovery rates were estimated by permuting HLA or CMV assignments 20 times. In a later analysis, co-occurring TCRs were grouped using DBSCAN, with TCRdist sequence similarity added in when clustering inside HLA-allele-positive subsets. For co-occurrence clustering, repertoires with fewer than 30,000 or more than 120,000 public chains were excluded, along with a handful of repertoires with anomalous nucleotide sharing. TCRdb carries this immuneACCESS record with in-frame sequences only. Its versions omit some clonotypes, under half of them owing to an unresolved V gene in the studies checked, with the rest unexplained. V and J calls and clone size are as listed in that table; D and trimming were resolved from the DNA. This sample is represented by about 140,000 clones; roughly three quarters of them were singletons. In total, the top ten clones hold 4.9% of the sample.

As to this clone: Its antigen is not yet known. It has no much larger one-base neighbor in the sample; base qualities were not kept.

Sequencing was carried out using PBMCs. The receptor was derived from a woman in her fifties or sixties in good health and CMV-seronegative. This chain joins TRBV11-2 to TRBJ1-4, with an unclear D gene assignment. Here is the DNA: TGTGCCAGCAGCTTAGGGCAGGTAGCAACTAATGAAAAACTGTTTTTT. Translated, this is CASSLGQVATNEKLFF.